The rows below give T cell receptor beta chains drawn from one sample of a study of response to subunit inactivated influenza vaccine. TCRdb called the RT-PCR reads again in MiXCR, with one record for every CDR3 protein. In the table there are 430,000 or so distinct CDR3 sequences, roughly 11% of which are singletons. Sequences were derived from PBMCs from blood, sampled 40 to 50 days after vaccination. These receptors came from a middle-aged man who received an inactivated influenza vaccine. Both conserved end residues are part of each CDR3. A D gene is named only where the DNA matches it firmly. The size field is filled for only some rows; it gives once, few, many or a size class.

J gene | D gene | clone size | V gene | CDR3 DNA | CDR3 protein
TRBJ2-3 | NA | NA | TRBV20-1 | TGCAGTGCCTCCCGTCAGCCTAATACGCAGTATTTT | CSASRQPNTQYF
TRBJ2-6 | NA | NA | TRBV29-1 | TGCAGCGGCCTGTTCAGCTCTGGGGCCAACGTCCTGACTTTC | CSGLFSSGANVLTF
TRBJ2-7 | NA | few | TRBV28 | TGTGCCTCCAGGAAACCTGTCTACGAGCAGTACTTC | CASRKPVYEQYF
TRBJ2-2 | NA | many | TRBV12-3/TRBV12-4 | TGTGCCACAAAAGCACTACCACTCGGTAACACCGGGGAGCTGTTTTTT | CATKALPLGNTGELFF
TRBJ2-5 | NA | NA | TRBV10-3 | TGTGCCATCAGTGATGGGCGGCAAGAGACCCAGTACTTC | CAISDGRQETQYF
TRBJ2-1 | NA | few | TRBV4-3 | TGCGCCAGCCGCTTGACCCCCGGGACGGCGGCGGATGAGCAGTTCTTC | CASRLTPGTAADEQFF
TRBJ2-4 | NA | many | TRBV9 | TGTGCCAGCAGCGTAGCCCCTGGGCCCGATAAGGGCAAAAACATTCAGTACTTC | CASSVAPGPDKGKNIQYF
TRBJ2-1 | NA | many | TRBV11-2 | TGTGCCAGCAGCTTACTTGTGGAGCAGTTCTTC | CASSLLVEQFF
TRBJ1-1 | NA | many | TRBV2 | TGTGCCAGCAGTCAAGGGTACACTGAAGCTTTCTTT | CASSQGYTEAFF
TRBJ1-3 | NA | NA | TRBV20-1 | TGCAGTGCTAGAGTCGTCAGGGCCGGGGCTGGAAACACCATATATTTT | CSARVVRAGAGNTIYF
TRBJ2-2 | NA | NA | TRBV20-1 | TGCAGTGCTTCGTCGACCCTACACCGGGAGCTGTTTTTT | CSASSTLHRELFF
TRBJ1-5 | NA | NA | TRBV12-3/TRBV12-4 | TGTGCCAGCAGTTTACGGGGGTTCGGGCAGCCCCAGCATTTT | CASSLRGFGQPQHF
TRBJ1-6 | TRBD1 | few | TRBV5-1 | TGCGCCAGCAGCTTGGATACAGGGGGCCTCACACCCCTCCACTTT | CASSLDTGGLTPLHF
TRBJ2-7 | NA | NA | TRBV7-9 | TGTGCCAGCAGCACCACCGGGGCCCAGGAGCAGTACTTC | CASSTTGAQEQYF
TRBJ2-7 | TRBD1 | NA | TRBV12-3/TRBV12-4 | TGTGCCAGCAGGAGGACAGGATTGTACGAGCAGTACTTC | CASRRTGLYEQYF
TRBJ1-4 | NA | few | TRBV5-1 | TGCGCCAGCAGCTTGGTGGCAGTCGGTGAAAAACTGTTTTTT | CASSLVAVGEKLFF
TRBJ2-5 | NA | few | TRBV6-5 | TGTGCCAGCAGGGACTTTCAAGAGACCCAGTACTTC | CASRDFQETQYF